The clone carrying this TCR beta chain was detected ten times or more. The CDR3 is 15 amino acids. V shed 0 bases and J 6 bases; nucleotides not matched to a gene: 8. Germline-derived CDR1 and CDR2 are LGHNA and YSLEER. TCRdb fed the 5' RACE reads into MiXCR, producing one record per CDR3 protein. The repertoire holds 130,000 or so distinct CDR3 sequences, with roughly 15% as singletons. This record comes from a study of T cells after yellow fever vaccination. The sample here was CD8+ T cells sorted from PBMCs, taken 5 days after the yellow fever booster vaccination. The sequence came from a man aged 18 to 35 who received the YFV17D yellow fever vaccine. The chain is built from TRBV4-3 and TRBJ2-7; TRBD1 aligns across 7 bases. The CDR3 protein is CASSQDPRQGGEQYF. The CDR3 DNA reads TGCGCCAGCAGCCAAGACCCCCGACAGGGCGGCGAGCAGTACTTC.